These 2 T cell receptor beta chains share one sample of origin, sequenced in a study of T cell responses to AZD1222 COVID-19 vaccine. Assay used: immunoSEQ multiplex PCR; TCRdb lists only in-frame clones, some missing. Altogether about 85,000 clones are present, roughly nine tenths being singletons, with the ten largest covering about 7.7%. The input for sequencing was peripheral blood, taken on day 0 of AZD1222 vaccination. These receptors originate from an adult in good health.

The CDR3 spells CASSQDRTNYGYTF. The CDR3 DNA sequence: TGTGCCAGCAGCCAAGATCGCACTAACTATGGCTACACCTTC. This chain uses TRBV14 with TRBJ1-2; no clear D. The V end lost 0 bases, the J end lost 0 bases, and 5 bases lay between the germline ends. The V gene's germline CDR1 is SGHDN and CDR2 FVKESK. The CDR3 has 14 amino acids.

This clone appeared a single time. This chain links TRBV11-1 with TRBJ1-2; 7 bases map to TRBD1. This CDR3 is built from 13 residues. Trimming cost V 0 bases and J 6 bases; bases outside gene matches: 1. Germline loops: CDR1 SGHAT, CDR2 FQDESV (reference sequence). The CDR3 DNA follows: TGTGCCAGCAGCTTAGCCGGACAGGATGGCTACACCTTC. Translated, it gives CASSLAGQDGYTF.